Below are 11 T cell receptor beta chains sequenced from a single sample in a study of T cell changes during pregnancy in multiple sclerosis. Sequencing was performed with immunoSEQ multiplex PCR; in TCRdb, only in-frame clones are kept and a portion is missing. The table shows about 77,000 clones, with roughly 91% occurring only once. The material sequenced was peripheral blood, taken after pregnancy. The receptors come from a female donor in good health, enrolled as a control in a pregnancy study.

The CDR3 reads CASSQDPGAPYEQYF. The DNA for the CDR3 is TGTGCCAGCAGCCAAGACCCAGGGGCGCCCTACGAGCAGTACTTC. V and J are TRBV4-2 and TRBJ2-7, with D perhaps TRBD1 (6 bases). Trimming shortened V by 0 bases and J by 2 bases, and 11 bases separated the two germline ends. Germline V gives CDR1 LGHNA, CDR2 YNFKEQ. The CDR3 is 15 residues long.

This clone was found once. The CDR3 loop reads CASSFTGTGVLANYGYTF. CDR3 coding DNA: TGTGCCAGCAGTTTTACTGGGACAGGGGTTTTAGCTAACTATGGCTACACCTTC. The rearrangement links TRBV27 to TRBJ1-2; 10 bases are shared with TRBD1. The CDR3 contains 18 residues. The junction had 10 bases not matched to a gene; V was cut back by 3 bases and J by 0 bases. The germline V gene has CDR1 MNHEY and CDR2 SMNVEV (reference sequence).

This clone came up once. The rearrangement uses TRBV5-1 and TRBJ2-2, with 10 bases aligning to TRBD2. Per the germline V gene, CDR1 is SGHRS and CDR2 is YFSETQ. V lost 4 bases to trimming and J lost 4 bases; unmatched junction nucleotides: 4. This CDR3 contains 15 residues. DNA for the CDR3: TGCGCCAGCAGCCCATGGACTAGCGGCACCGGGGAGCTGTTTTTT. Its protein is CASSPWTSGTGELFF.

The chain joins TRBV19 to TRBJ1-5, with 7 bases fitting TRBD1. The CDR3 is 18 amino acids. Germline values: CDR1 LNHDA, CDR2 SQIVND (reference sequence). V was pared by 5 bases and J by 0 bases, with 13 bases of the junction left unmatched. The chain's CDR3 is CASSGPRQGAYSNQPQHF. DNA for the CDR3: TGTGCCAGTAGTGGGCCCAGACAGGGAGCTTATAGCAATCAGCCCCAGCATTTT.

This clone was seen a single time. The chain carries TRBV19 and TRBJ2-1; 8 bases line up with TRBD2. The V and J ends lost 1 base and 10 bases, in that order; junction bases with no gene match: 15. Germline CDR1 and CDR2: LNHDA and SQIVND (reference sequence). CDR3 length: 17 amino acids. CDR3 loop: CASSIGGPLAGGLEQFF. CDR3 bases: TGTGCCAGTAGTATAGGGGGGCCGCTGGCGGGGGGACTGGAGCAGTTCTTC.

V is TRBV30 and J is TRBJ2-1, with D unclear. The CDR3 is made up of 14 amino acids. CDR1 GTSNPN and CDR2 SVGIG come from the germline V gene (reference sequence). The V and J ends lost 8 bases and 0 bases respectively, with 14 bases between them. Written as DNA, the CDR3 is TGTGCCCAAGAACGCGGAAGCTCCTACAATGAGCAGTTCTTC. It specifies CAQERGSSYNEQFF.

The CDR3 DNA is TGTGCCAGCAGCGCCGGGACTAGCGGGGGGCTATATACGCAGTATTTT. It encodes CASSAGTSGGLYTQYF. V usage is TRBV9 and J usage is TRBJ2-3; 15 nucleotides line up with TRBD2. The V gene's germline CDR1 is SGDLS and CDR2 YYNGEE. J was trimmed by 7 bases and V by 3 bases; bases with no gene match: 6. The CDR3 sequence is 16 residues long.

The chain carries TRBV5-8 and TRBJ1-5, with TRBD1 identical over 8 bases. The CDR3 loop spans 13 amino acids. J was trimmed by 7 bases and V by 6 bases; bases with no gene match: 6. CDR1 is SGHTS, CDR2 YDEGEE, per germline. CDR3 residues: CASNNQGAQPQHF. As DNA, the CDR3 is TGTGCCAGCAACAATCAGGGGGCCCAGCCCCAGCATTTT.

The J gene is TRBJ1-1, the V gene TRBV2; D ambiguous. The CDR3 loop spans 14 amino acids. The germline CDR1 and CDR2 sequences are SNHLY and FYNNEI. V lost 4 bases, J lost 6 bases, and 15 bases lay in between. The CDR3 bases are TGTGCCAGCAGTGTTGCGTCGGTAAACTCTGAAGCTTTCTTT. Its translation is CASSVASVNSEAFF.

This clone appeared a single time. The chain uses TRBV6-4 and TRBJ2-6, with D tentatively TRBD2 (5 bases). Germline V CDR1 and CDR2: MRHNA, SNTAGT. This CDR3 is 15 amino acids long. V lost 2 bases and J lost 0, with 5 bases in between. CDR3 DNA sequence: TGTGCCAGCAGTGACACTAGCTCTGGGGCCAACGTCCTGACTTTC. Its translation is CASSDTSSGANVLTF.

V is TRBV7-3 and J is TRBJ2-1; tentative D call: TRBD2 (6 bases). Germline assignment: CDR1 SGHTA and CDR2 FQGTGA. The CDR3 runs to 13 residues. V was shortened by 1 base and J by 7 bases, with 8 bases between the two germline ends. In DNA, the CDR3 is TGTGCCAGCAGCTTAAGCCTAGCGAATGAGCAGTTCTTC. It translates to CASSLSLANEQFF. The variable domain in full, completed from reference TRBV7-3 and TRBJ2-1, reads GAGVSQTPSNKVTEKGKYVELRCDPISGHTALYWYRQSLGQGPEFLIYFQGTGAADDSGLPNDRFFAVRPEGSVSTLKIQRTERGDSAVYLCASSLSLANEQFFGPGTRLTVL.